This TCR beta chain emerged from a study of OX40 agonist ivuxolimab in advanced cancers. Profiling relied on immunoSEQ multiplex PCR, and the TCRdb table lists in-frame clones only, not all of them. The data contain about 77,000 clones, about 85% of them singletons. J was trimmed by 3 bases and V by 3 bases; bases with no gene match: 4. The CDR3 runs to 14 residues. Per germline, CDR1 SGHTA and CDR2 FQGNSA. Note on this clone: Its antigen remains unidentified.

Study-wide findings and caveats: In the 0.1 to 3.0 mg/kg range, CD4+ and CD8+ blood T cells had expanded clonally by week 6. Expanded clones were, on average, more numerous in CD8+ T cells than in CD4+.

The V and J genes are TRBV7-2 and TRBJ1-1; TRBD1 aligns across 7 bases. The sequence was obtained from an adult with an advanced solid tumor such as melanoma, head and neck, liver or kidney cancer. The specimen was CD4+ or CD8+ T cells sorted from blood, collected in a trial of the OX40 agonist ivuxolimab. The CDR3 region has the DNA TGTGCCAGCAGCTTTGACAGGGCGTACACTGAAGCTTTCTTT. Translated: CASSFDRAYTEAFF. Full variable domain (remainder filled in from reference TRBV7-2 and TRBJ1-1): GAGVSQSPSNKVTEKGKDVELRCDPISGHTALYWYRQSLGQGLEFLIYFQGNSAPDKSGLPSDRFSAERTGGSVSTLTIQRTQQEDSAVYLCASSFDRAYTEAFFGQGTRLTVV.